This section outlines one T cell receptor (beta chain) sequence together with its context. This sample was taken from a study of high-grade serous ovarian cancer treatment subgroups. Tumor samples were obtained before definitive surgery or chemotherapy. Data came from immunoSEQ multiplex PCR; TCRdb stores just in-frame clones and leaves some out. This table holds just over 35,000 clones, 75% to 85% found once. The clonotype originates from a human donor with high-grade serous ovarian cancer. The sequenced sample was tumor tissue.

The DNA for the CDR3 is TGTGCCAGCAGCAACCCCGGGGTCACTGGGTGCCAGGCGAGAGGAACTGAAGCTTTCTTT. Its protein is CASSNPGVTGCQARGTEAFF. The rearrangement uses TRBV21-1 and TRBJ1-1. TRBV21-1 is listed as a pseudogene. This CDR3 region has 20 residues.